This T cell receptor (beta chain) originates from a study of technical replicates of blood from a handful of donors. This clone was seen a few times. Repertoires were generated with immunoSEQ multiplex PCR, while TCRdb's copy carries only in-frame clones and drops some. The repertoire includes 80,000 or so clones, 80% to 90% of them detected once, and 3% to 4.5% sits in the top ten. Material: PBMCs. This sequence originates from a human donor in good health. Some clones in this sample may be carry-over from other donors' samples.

CDR3 sequence reads: CASSLWTGEAFF. The CDR3 coding sequence is TGTGCCAGCAGTTTATGGACAGGTGAGGCTTTCTTT. The rearrangement uses TRBV28 and TRBJ1-1; D might be TRBD1 (6 bases). Germline CDR1 MDHEN, CDR2 SYDVKM. Trimming pared 0 bases from V and 11 bases from J, leaving 10 bases between. The CDR3 extends over 12 amino acids.